This TCR beta chain is drawn from a study of cytotoxic CD8 clonotypes in ibrutinib-treated CLL. Produced via immunoSEQ multiplex PCR; TCRdb's table is partial and in-frame only. The sample carries around 330,000 clones, roughly two thirds recorded once. The sequencing used PBMCs, collected after 36 months of ibrutinib treatment. This receptor was identified in a human donor with chronic lymphocytic leukemia.

This CDR3 reads CAITSPGSGYTF. The CDR3 DNA follows: TGTGCCATCACAAGCCCTGGGAGTGGCTACACCTTC. The chain recombines TRBV10-3 with TRBJ1-2, with no clear D. The length of the CDR3 is 12 residues. Trimming left V 7 bases short and J 7 bases short, with 13 bases between. The germline V gene has CDR1 ENHRY and CDR2 SYGVKD.